This paragraph reports one TCR beta chain. Its antigen remains undetermined. No much larger clonotype is one base removed from it; base qualities were not supplied. This sample was taken from a study of blood T cell repertoires in COVID-19 (dated by TCRdb to the early 2020s). Concerning the study at large: Samples from collaborators originated in the United States, Italy and Spain and spanned both the acute and convalescent phases of COVID-19. The sample metadata nearly always contained a de-identified subject ID, COVID-19 status, age in years and sex. Where HLA class I and class II types were available, the types were taken from metadata supplied by the sample provider, not from assay-based typing. The prospective study material was composed of cDNA or gDNA derived from T cells, B-cell-depleted T cells, or PBMCs. Deeply sampled blood TCRbeta repertoires from subjects exposed to, actively infected with, or recovered from COVID-19 were included in the dataset. The samples were drawn from two sources: the first 160 participants of the ongoing ImmuneRACE study, and 950 to 1,500 subjects contributed by 6 global collaborators. The repertoires were released in a freely available public database meant as a resource for research on the immune response to SARS-CoV-2.

The immunoSEQ Assay, a bias-controlled multiplex PCR, was used to amplify TCRbeta CDR3 regions from genomic DNA. As for the authors' bioinformatics: Nucleated cell counts per sample were estimated from amplification of reference gene primers within the assay. To quantify the absolute abundance of each unique TCRbeta CDR3 rearrangement, sequence reads were collapsed and filtered. For each sample, productive Simpson clonality was calculated as the square root of Simpson's diversity index across productive rearrangements. The table was pulled from immuneACCESS by TCRdb, which kept in-frame rearrangements only. Such tables lose some clones; where checked, under half of the loss comes from unresolved V genes, and the rest has no known cause. D and trimming were read from the DNA, whereas the V and J calls and clone size are those reported in that table. This sample lists 150,000 to 200,000 clones; roughly nine tenths were detected once. Together, the top ten hold approximately 10% of the sample.

At one collaborating source in Seattle, patients were enrolled during active infection and were followed longitudinally through the course of disease. Collaborating institutions collected whole blood in K2EDTA tubes following their own protocols. For TCRbeta analysis, collaborators shipped samples as frozen whole blood, isolated PBMCs, or DNA extracted from either of those sample types. The junction shows trimming of 3 bases on V and 2 bases on J, and the gene matches do not reach 3 bases of it. CDR1 and CDR2, looked up from the germline V gene (reference sequence), are SEHNR and FQNEAQ. The CDR3 has 14 amino acids, counting the end cysteine and phenylalanine. The entry retains the CDR3 DNA only, 42 bases that are in frame from base 1. Paper-wide results and their limitations: Clinical and demographic metadata were provided uncurated, with the amount varying by source and participant.

The V and J segments used are TRBV7-9 and TRBJ2-7; TRBD1 aligns with 8 central bases. This TCR came from a woman between 55 and 75 years old with COVID-19, enrolled during active disease. Sequencing was done on a sample of peripheral blood. The DNA sequence is given as TGTGCCAGCAGCTTCGGACAGGGCCCCTACGAGCAGTACTTC. This codes for CASSFGQGPYEQYF.